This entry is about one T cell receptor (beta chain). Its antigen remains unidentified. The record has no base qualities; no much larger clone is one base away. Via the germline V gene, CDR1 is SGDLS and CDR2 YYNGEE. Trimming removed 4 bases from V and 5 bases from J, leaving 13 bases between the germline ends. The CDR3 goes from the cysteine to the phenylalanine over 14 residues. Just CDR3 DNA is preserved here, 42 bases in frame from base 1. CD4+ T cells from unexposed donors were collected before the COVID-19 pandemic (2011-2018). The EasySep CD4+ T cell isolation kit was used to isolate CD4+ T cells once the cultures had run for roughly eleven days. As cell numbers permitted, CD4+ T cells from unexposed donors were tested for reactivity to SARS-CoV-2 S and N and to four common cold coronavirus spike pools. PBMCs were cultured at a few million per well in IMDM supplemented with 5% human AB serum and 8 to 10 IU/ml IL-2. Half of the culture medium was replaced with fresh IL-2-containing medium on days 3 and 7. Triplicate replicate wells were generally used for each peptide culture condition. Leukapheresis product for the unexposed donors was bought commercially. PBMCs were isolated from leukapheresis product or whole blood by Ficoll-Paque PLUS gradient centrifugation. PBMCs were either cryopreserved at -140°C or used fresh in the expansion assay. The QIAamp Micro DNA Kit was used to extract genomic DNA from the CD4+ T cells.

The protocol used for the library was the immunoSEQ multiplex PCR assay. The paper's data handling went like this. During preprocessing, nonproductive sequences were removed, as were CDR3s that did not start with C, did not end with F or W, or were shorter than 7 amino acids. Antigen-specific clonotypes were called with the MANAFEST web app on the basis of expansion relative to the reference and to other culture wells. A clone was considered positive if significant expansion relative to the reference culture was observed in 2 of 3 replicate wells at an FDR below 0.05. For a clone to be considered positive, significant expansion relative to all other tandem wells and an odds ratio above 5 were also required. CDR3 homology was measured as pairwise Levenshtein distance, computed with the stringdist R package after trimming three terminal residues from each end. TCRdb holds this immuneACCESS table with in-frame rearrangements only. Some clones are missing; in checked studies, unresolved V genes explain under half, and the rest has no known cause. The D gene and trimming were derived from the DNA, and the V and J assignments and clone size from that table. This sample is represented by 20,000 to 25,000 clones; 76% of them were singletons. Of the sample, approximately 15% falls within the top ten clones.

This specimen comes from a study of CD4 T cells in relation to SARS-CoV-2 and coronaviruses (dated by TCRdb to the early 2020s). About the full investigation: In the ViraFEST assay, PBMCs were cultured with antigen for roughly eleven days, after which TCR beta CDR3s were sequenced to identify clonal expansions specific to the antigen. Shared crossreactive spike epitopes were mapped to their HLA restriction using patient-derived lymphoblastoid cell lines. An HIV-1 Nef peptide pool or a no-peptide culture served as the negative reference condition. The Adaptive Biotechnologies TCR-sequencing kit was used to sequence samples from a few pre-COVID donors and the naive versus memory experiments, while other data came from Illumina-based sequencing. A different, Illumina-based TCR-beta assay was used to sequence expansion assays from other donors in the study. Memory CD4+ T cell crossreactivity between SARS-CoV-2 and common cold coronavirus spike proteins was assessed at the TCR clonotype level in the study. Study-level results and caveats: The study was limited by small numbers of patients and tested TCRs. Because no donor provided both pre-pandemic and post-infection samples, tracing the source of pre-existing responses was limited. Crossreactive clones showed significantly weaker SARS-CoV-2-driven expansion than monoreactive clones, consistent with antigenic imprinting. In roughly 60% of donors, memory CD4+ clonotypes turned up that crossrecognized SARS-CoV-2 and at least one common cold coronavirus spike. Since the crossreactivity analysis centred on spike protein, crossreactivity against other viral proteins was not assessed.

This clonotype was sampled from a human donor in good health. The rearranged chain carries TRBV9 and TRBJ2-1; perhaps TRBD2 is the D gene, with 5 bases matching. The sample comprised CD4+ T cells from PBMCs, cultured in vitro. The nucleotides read TGTGCCAGCAGCCCTGAGGACTGGGACAATGAGCAGTTCTTC. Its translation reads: CASSPEDWDNEQFF.